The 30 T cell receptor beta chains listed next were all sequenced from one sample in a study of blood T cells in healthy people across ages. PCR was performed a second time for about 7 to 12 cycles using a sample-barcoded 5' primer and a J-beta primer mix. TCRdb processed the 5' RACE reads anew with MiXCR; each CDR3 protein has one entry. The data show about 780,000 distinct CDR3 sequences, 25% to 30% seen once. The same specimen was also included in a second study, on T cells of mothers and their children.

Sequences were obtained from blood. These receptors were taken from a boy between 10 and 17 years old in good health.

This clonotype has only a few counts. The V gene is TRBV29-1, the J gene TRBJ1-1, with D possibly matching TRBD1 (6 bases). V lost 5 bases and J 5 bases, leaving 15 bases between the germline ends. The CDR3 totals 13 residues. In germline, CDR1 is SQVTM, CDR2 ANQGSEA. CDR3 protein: CSVLEGGRTEAFF. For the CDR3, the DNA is TGCAGCGTTCTTGAGGGGGGGCGTACTGAAGCTTTCTTT.

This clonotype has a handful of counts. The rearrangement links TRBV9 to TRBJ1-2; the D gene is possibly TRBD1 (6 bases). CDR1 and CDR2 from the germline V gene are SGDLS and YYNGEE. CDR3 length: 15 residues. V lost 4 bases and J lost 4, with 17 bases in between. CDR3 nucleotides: TGTGCCAGCAGCCCTCGATCACAGGGCCCCTATGGCTACACCTTC. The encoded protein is CASSPRSQGPYGYTF.

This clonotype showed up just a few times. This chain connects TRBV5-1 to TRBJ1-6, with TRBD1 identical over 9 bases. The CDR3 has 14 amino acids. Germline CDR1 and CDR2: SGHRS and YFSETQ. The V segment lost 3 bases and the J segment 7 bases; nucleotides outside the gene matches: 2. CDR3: CASSSDRGNSPLHF. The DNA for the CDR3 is TGCGCCAGCAGCTCGGACAGGGGCAATTCACCCCTCCACTTT.

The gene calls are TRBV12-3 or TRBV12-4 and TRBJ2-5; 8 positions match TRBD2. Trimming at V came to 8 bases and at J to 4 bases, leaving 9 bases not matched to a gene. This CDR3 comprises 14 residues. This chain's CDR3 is CASSVGGGIETQYF. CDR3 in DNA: TGTGCCAGCTCCGTTGGCGGGGGGATAGAGACCCAGTACTTC.

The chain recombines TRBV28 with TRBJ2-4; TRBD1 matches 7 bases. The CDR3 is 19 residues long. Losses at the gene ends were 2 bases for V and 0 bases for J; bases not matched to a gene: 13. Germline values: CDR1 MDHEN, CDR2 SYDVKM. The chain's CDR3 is CASSLRGDRVRRAKNIQYF. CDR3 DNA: TGTGCCAGCAGTTTAAGGGGAGACAGGGTGAGGAGAGCCAAAAACATTCAGTACTTC.

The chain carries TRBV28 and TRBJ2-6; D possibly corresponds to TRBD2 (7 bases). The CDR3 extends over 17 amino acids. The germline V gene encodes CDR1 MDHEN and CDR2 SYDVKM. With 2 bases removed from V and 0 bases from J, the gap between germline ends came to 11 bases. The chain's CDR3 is CASSLRGGFSGANVLTF. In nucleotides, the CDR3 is TGTGCCAGCAGTTTAAGGGGGGGGTTCTCTGGGGCCAACGTCCTGACTTTC.

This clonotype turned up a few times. The CDR3 DNA follows: TGTGCCAGCAGCAAATTAAACGAGCAGTTCTTC. Translation gives CASSKLNEQFF. This chain joins TRBV21-1 and TRBJ2-1. TRBV21-1 is assigned pseudogene status. The CDR3 contains 11 residues.

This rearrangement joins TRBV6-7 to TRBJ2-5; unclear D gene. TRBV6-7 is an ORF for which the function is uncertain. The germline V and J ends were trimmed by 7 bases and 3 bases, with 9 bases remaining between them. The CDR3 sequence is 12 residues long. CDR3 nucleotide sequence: TGTGCCAGCACCATGACGGAAGAGACCCAGTACTTC. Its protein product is CASTMTEETQYF.

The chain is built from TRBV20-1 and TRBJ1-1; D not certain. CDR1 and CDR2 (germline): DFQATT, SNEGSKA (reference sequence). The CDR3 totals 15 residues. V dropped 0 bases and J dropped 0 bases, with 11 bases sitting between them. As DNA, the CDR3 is TGCAGTGCTAGAGAACACAGTGTTTTGAACACTGAAGCTTTCTTT. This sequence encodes CSAREHSVLNTEAFF.

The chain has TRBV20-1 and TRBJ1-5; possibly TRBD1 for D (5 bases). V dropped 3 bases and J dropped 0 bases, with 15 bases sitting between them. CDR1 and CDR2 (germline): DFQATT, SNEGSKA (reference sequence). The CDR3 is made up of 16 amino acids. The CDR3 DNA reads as TGCAGTGCTAGGGACCAGGGCCTCTATAGCAATCAGCCCCAGCATTTT. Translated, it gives CSARDQGLYSNQPQHF.

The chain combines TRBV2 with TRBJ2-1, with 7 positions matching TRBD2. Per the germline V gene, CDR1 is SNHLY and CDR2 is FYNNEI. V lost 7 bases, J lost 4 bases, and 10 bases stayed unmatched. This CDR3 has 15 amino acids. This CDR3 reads CASKLRAGPYNEQFF. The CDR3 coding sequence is TGTGCCAGCAAGCTACGAGCGGGACCTTACAATGAGCAGTTCTTC.

Here the CDR3 reads CASSHPQATDYEQYF. CDR3 bases: TGTGCCAGCAGCCATCCCCAGGCGACAGACTACGAGCAGTACTTC. The gene calls are TRBV13 and TRBJ2-5; weak D call: TRBD1 (5 bases). The J call could be wrong; TRBJ2-7 is a better fit for the DNA end. Germline loops: CDR1 PRHDT, CDR2 FYEKMQ (reference sequence). The CDR3 extends over 15 amino acids.

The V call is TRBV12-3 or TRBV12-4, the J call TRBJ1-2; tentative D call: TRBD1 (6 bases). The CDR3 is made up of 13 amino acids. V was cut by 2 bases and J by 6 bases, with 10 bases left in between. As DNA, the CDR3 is TGTGCCAGCAGTTTATCGGGGGGCCATGGCTACACCTTC. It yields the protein CASSLSGGHGYTF.

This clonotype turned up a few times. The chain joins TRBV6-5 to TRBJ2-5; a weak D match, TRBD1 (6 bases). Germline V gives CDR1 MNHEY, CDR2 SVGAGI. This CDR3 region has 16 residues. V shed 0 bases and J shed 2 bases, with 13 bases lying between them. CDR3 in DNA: TGTGCCAGCAGTTACTCCTCCGGCCAGGGGCAAGAGACCCAGTACTTC. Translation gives CASSYSSGQGQETQYF.

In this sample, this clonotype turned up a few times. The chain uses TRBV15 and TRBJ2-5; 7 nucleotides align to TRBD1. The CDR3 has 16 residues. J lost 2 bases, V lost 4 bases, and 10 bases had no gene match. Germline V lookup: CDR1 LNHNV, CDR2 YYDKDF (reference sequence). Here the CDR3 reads CATSNLNRDRQETQYF. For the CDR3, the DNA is TGTGCCACCAGCAATCTGAACCGGGACAGACAAGAGACCCAGTACTTC.

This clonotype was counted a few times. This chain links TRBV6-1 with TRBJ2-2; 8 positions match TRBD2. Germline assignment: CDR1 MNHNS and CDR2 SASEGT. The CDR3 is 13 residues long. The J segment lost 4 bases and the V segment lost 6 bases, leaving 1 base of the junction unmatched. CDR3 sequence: CASRAGATGELFF. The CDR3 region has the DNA TGTGCCAGCAGAGCGGGGGCCACCGGGGAGCTGTTTTTT.

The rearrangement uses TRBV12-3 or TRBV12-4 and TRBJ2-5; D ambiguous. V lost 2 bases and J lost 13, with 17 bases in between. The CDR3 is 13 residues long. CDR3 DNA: TGTGCCAGCAGTTTATCCAGTTTGGGTAACGGGTACTTC. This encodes CASSLSSLGNGYF.

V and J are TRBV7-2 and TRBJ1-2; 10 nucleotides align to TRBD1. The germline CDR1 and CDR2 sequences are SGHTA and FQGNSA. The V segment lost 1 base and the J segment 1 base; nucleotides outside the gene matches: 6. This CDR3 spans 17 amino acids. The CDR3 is CASSLVLGTGDNYGYTF. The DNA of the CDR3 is TGTGCCAGCAGCTTAGTGTTAGGGACAGGGGATAACTATGGCTACACCTTC.

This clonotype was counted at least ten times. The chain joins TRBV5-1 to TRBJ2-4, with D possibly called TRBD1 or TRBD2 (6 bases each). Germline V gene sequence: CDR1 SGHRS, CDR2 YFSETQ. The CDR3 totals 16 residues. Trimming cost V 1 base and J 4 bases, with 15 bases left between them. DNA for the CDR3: TGCGCCAGCAGCTTGCGGTCGGGGGCACCGAAAAACATTCAGTACTTC. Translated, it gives CASSLRSGAPKNIQYF.

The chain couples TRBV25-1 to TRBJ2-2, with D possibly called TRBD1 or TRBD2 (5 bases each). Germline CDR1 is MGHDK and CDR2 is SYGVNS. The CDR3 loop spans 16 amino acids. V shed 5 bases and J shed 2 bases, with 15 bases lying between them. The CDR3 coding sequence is TGTGCCAGCAGTCCCCCGGGACCTATAAACACCGGGGAGCTGTTTTTT. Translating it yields CASSPPGPINTGELFF.

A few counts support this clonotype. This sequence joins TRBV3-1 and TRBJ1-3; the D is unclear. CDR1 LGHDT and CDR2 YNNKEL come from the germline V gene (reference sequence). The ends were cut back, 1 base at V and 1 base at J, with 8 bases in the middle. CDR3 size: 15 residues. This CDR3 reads CASSQGVASGNTIYF. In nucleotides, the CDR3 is TGTGCCAGCAGCCAAGGGGTAGCGTCTGGAAACACCATATATTTT. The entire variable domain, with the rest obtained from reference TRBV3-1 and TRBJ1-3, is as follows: DTAVSQTPKYLVTQMGNDKSIKCEQNLGHDTMYWYKQDSKKFLKIMFSYNNKELIINETVPNRFSPKSPDKAHLNLHINSLELGDSAVYFCASSQGVASGNTIYFGEGSWLTVV.

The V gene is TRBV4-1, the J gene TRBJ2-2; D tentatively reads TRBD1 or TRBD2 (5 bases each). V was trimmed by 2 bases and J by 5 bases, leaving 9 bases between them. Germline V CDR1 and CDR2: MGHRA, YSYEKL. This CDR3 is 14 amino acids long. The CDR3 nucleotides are TGCGCCAGCAGCCAAACGGGACCGACCGGGGAGCTGTTTTTT. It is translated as CASSQTGPTGELFF.

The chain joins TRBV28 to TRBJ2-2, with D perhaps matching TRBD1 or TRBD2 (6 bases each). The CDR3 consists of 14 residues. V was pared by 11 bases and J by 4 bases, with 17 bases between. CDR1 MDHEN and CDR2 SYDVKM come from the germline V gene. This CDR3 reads CASGGQRLTGELFF. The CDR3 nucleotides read TGTGCCTCCGGGGGACAACGACTCACCGGGGAGCTGTTTTTT.

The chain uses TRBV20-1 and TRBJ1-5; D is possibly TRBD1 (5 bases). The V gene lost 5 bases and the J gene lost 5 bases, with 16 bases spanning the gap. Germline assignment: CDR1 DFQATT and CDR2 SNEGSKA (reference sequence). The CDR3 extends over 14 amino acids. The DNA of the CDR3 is TGCAGTGCTGGGGGGACCCTAAGATATCAGCCCCAGCATTTT. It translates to CSAGGTLRYQPQHF.

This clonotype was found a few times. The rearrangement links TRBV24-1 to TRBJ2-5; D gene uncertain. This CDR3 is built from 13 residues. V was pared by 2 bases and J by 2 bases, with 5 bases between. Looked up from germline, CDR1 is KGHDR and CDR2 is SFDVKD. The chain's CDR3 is CATSDSGQETQYF. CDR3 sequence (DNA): TGTGCCACCAGTGATTCCGGACAAGAGACCCAGTACTTC.

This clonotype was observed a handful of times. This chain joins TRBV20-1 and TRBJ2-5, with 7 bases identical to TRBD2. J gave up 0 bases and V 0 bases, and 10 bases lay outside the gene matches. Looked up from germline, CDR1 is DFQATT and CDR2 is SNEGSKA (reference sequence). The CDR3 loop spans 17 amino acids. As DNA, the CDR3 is TGCAGTGCTAGAGATAAGAGAAAGCGGGGCAACCAAGAGACCCAGTACTTC. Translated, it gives CSARDKRKRGNQETQYF.

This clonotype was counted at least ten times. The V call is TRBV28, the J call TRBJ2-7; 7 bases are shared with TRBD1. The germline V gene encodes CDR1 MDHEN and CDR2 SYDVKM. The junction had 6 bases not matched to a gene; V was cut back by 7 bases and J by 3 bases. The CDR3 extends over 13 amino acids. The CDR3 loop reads CASNPGQLYEQYF. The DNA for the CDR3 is TGTGCCAGCAACCCGGGACAGCTCTACGAGCAGTACTTC.

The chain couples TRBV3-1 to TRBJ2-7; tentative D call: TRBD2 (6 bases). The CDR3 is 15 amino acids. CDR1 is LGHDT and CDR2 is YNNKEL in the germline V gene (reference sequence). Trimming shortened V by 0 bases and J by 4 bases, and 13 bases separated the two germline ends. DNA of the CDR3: TGTGCCAGCAGCCAAGACGGGGGAGTGATTTACGAGCAGTACTTC. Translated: CASSQDGGVIYEQYF.

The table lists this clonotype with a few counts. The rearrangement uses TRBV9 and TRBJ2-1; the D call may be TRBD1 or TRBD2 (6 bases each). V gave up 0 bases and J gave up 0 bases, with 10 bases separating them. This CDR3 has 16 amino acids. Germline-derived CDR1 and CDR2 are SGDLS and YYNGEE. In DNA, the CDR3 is TGTGCCAGCAGCGTAGGGGGGGCCCACTCCTACAATGAGCAGTTCTTC. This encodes CASSVGGAHSYNEQFF.

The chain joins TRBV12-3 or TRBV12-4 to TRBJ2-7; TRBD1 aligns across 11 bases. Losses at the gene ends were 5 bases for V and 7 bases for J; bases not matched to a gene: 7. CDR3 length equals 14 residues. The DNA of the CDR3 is TGTGCCAGCAGTCGGGACAGGGGGATGGGGGAGCAGTACTTC. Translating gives CASSRDRGMGEQYF.